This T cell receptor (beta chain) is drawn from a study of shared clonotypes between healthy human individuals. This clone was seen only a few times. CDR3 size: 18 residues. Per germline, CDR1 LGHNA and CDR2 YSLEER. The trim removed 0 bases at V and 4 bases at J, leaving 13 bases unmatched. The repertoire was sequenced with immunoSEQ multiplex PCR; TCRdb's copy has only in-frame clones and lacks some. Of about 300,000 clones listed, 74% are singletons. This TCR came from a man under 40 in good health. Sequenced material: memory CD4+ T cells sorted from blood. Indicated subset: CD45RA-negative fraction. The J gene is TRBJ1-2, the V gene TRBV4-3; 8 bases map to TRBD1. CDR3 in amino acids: CASSQDRDRMMIRYGYTF. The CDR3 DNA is TGCGCCAGCAGCCAAGATCGGGACAGGATGATGATTCGCTATGGCTACACCTTC.